This T cell receptor beta chain derives from a study of metastatic and nonmetastatic thyroid tumors. This clone was detected many times. TCRdb re-analyzed the PCR reads using MiXCR. Among approximately 84,000 clones listed, 14% to 15% were seen once. The entire patient cohort was treatment-naive prior to thyroid surgery. The CDR3 is made up of 12 amino acids. Between the trimmed V and J ends, which lost 1 base and 14 bases, there was a span of 9 bases. Per germline, CDR1 LGHDT and CDR2 YNNKEL (reference sequence). The sequence was collected from a female donor with papillary thyroid cancer or a benign thyroid nodule (not recorded which). Some clones in this sample may be carry-over from other donors' samples. This chain connects TRBV3-1 to TRBJ1-6; D not certain. The sequenced material came from blood. DNA for the CDR3: TGTGCCAGCAGCCAAGTTCCCCGAGCCCTCCACTTT. Translated: CASSQVPRALHF.